This T cell receptor beta chain was captured in a study of T cells after yellow fever vaccination. On the study more broadly: For low cell numbers, libraries were made with SMART-Seq v4 Ultra Low Input.

A 5'RACE template-switching step, the method used to make TCR cDNA, added a universal primer site and UMIs. TCRdb itself ran the 5' RACE reads through MiXCR, one entry per CDR3 protein. The top ten hold about a sixth of the sample, which has fewer than 500,000 distinct CDR3 sequences, approximately 19% seen once. V trimming: 1 base; J trimming: 7 bases; junction bases outside the gene matches: 4. The V gene's germline CDR1 is MNHNY and CDR2 SVGAGI (reference sequence). CDR3 size: 15 residues. The source was PBMCs, collected before the yellow fever booster vaccination. The sequence came from a man aged 18-30 years who received the YFV17D yellow fever vaccine. This chain joins TRBV6-6 and TRBJ2-1; TRBD2 matches 10 bases. CDR3 protein: CASSYLAGGGNEQFF. The CDR3 DNA reads TGTGCCAGCAGTTACTTAGCGGGGGGCGGGAATGAGCAGTTCTTC.